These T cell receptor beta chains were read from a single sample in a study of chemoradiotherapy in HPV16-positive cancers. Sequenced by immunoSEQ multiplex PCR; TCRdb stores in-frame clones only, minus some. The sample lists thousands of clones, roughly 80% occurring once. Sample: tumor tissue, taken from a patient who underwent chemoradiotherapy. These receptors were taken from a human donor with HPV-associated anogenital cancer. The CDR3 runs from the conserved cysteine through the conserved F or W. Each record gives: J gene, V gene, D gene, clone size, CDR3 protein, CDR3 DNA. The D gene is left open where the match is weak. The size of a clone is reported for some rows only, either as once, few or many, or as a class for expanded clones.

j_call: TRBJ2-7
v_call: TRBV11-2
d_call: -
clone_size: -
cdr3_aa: CASSLDPGATGQYF
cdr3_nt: TGTGCCAGCAGCTTAGATCCGGGGGCTACCGGGCAGTACTTC

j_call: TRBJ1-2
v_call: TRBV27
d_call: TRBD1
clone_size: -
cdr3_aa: CASSARDSYGYTF
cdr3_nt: TGTGCCAGCAGTGCGCGGGACAGCTATGGCTACACCTTC

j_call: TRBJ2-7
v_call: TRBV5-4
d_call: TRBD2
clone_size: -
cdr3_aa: CASSPRTSGRVYEQYF
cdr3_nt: TGTGCCAGCAGCCCTAGGACTAGCGGGAGGGTCTACGAGCAGTACTTC

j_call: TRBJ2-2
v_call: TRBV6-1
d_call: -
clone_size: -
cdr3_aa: CASLGQGFTGELFF
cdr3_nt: TGTGCCAGCTTAGGCCAGGGTTTTACCGGGGAGCTGTTTTTT

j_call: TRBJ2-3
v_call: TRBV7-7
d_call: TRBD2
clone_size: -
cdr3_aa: CASSISGRSTDTQYF
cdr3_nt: TGTGCTAGCAGTATTAGCGGGAGGAGCACAGATACGCAGTATTTT

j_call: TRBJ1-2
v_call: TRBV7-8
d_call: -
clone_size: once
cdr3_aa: CASSSRLPGSYGYTF
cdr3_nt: TGTGCCAGCAGCTCCCGCCTTCCAGGGAGCTATGGCTACACCTTC

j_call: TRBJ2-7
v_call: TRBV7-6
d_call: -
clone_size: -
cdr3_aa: CASSSVPSYEQYF
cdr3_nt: TGTGCCAGCAGCTCCGTCCCCTCCTACGAGCAGTACTTC

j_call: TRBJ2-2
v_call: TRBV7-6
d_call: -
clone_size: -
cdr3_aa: CASSRHTGELFF
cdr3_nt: TGTGCCAGCAGTCGTCACACCGGGGAGCTGTTTTTT

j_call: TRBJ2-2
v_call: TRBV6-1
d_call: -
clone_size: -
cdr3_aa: CASSEAYNTGELFF
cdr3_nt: TGTGCCAGCAGTGAAGCCTATAACACCGGGGAGCTGTTTTTT

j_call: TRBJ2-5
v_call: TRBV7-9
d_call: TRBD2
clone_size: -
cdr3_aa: CASSSGETSGRAETQYF
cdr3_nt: TGTGCCAGCAGCTCAGGGGAGACTAGCGGGAGGGCGGAGACCCAGTACTTC

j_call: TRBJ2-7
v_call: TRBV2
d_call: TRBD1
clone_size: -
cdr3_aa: CASGRDRAYEQYF
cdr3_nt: TGTGCCAGCGGCCGGGACAGGGCCTACGAGCAGTACTTC

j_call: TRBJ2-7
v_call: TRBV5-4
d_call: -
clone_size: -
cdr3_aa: CASSLDRDYEQYF
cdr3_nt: TGTGCCAGCAGCTTGGACAGAGATTACGAGCAGTACTTC

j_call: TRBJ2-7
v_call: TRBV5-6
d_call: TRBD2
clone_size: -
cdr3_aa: CASSRRPGTSGTYEQYF
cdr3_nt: TGTGCCAGCAGCCGTAGACCCGGGACTAGCGGTACCTACGAGCAGTACTTC

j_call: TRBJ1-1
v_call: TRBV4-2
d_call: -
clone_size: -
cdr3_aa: CASSQDRRTAGTEAFF
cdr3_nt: TGTGCCAGCAGCCAAGATCGGAGGACCGCGGGAACTGAAGCTTTCTTT

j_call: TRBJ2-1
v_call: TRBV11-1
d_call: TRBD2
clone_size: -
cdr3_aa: CASSTNGLANEQFF
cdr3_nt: TGTGCCAGCAGCACCAACGGACTAGCCAATGAGCAGTTCTTC

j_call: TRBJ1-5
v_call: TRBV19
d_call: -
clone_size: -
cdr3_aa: CASSISTGLNQPQHF
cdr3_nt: TGTGCCAGTAGTATCTCGACAGGCCTCAATCAGCCCCAGCATTTT

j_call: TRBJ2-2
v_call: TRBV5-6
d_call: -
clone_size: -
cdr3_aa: CASSRFAGELFF
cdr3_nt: TGTGCCAGCAGCCGCTTCGCCGGGGAGCTGTTTTTT

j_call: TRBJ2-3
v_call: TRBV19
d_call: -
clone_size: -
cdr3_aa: CASSIMKGTDTQYF
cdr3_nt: TGTGCCAGTAGTATAATGAAGGGCACAGATACGCAGTATTTT

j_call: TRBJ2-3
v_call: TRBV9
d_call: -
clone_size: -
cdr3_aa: CASSVTVYSSTDTQYF
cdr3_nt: TGTGCCAGCAGCGTAACAGTCTACTCTAGCACAGATACGCAGTATTTT

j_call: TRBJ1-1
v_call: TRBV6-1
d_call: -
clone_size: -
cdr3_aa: CASRTGLRMNTEAFF
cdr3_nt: TGTGCCAGCAGGACGGGTCTAAGGATGAACACTGAAGCTTTCTTT

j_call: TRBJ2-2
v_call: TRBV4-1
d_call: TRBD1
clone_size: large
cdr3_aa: CASSRFGTGDTGELFF
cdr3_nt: TGCGCCAGCAGCCGGTTCGGGACAGGTGACACCGGGGAGCTGTTTTTT

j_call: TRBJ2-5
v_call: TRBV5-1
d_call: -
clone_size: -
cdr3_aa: CASSYGGLEETQYF
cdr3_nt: TGCGCCAGCAGCTACGGCGGACTGGAAGAGACCCAGTACTTC

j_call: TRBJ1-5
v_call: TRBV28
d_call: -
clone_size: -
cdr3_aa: CASSSGPPNNQPQHF
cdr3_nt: TGTGCCAGCAGTTCGGGACCCCCCAACAATCAGCCCCAGCATTTT

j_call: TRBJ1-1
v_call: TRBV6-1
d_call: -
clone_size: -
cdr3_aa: CATQGNTEAFF
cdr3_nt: TGTGCCACCCAGGGGAACACTGAAGCTTTCTTT

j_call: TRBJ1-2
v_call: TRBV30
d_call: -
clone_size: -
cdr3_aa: CAWSVWSVSIGYGYTF
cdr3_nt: TGTGCCTGGAGTGTATGGTCGGTCAGCATCGGCTATGGCTACACCTTC

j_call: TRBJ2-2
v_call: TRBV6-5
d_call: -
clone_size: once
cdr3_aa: CASTYGTGTPTGELFF
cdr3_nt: TGTGCCAGCACTTACGGTACCGGGACCCCCACCGGGGAGCTGTTTTTT

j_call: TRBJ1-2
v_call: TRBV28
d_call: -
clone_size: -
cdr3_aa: CASAFTTTYGYTF
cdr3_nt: TGTGCCAGCGCTTTTACGACCACTTATGGCTACACCTTC

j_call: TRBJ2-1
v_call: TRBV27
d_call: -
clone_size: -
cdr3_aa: CASSPRRGPYNEQFF
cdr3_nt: TGTGCCAGCAGCCCTCGGCGGGGACCCTACAATGAGCAGTTCTTC

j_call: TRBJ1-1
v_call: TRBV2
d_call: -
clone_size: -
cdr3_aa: CASRVEGGVNTEAFF
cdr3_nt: TGTGCCAGCAGGGTGGAGGGGGGGGTGAACACTGAAGCTTTCTTT

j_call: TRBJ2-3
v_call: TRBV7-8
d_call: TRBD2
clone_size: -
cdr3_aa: CASSLARAGGADTQYF
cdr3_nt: TGTGCCAGCAGCTTAGCGCGGGCTGGGGGGGCAGATACGCAGTATTTT

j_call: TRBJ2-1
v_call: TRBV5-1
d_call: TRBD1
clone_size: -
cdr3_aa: CASSLGDRGSYNEQFF
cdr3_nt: TGCGCCAGCAGCTTGGGGGACAGGGGATCCTACAATGAGCAGTTCTTC

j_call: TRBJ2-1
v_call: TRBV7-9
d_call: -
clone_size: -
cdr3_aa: CASSLDEEQFF
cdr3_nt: TGTGCCAGCAGCTTGGACGAGGAGCAGTTCTTC

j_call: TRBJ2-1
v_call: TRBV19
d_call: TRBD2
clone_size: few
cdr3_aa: CASSSRVSGSSYNEQFF
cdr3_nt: TGTGCCAGTAGTTCCCGGGTTAGCGGGAGCTCCTACAATGAGCAGTTCTTC

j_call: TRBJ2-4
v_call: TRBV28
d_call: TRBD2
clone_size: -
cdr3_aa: CASSLGLAGDFIQYF
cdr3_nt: TGTGCCAGCAGTTTAGGACTAGCGGGGGATTTCATTCAGTACTTC

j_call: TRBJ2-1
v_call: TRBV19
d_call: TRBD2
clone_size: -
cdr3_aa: CASRTLETSGREQFF
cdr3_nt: TGTGCCAGTAGAACATTGGAGACTAGCGGGAGGGAGCAGTTCTTC